Sequencing of this T cell receptor (beta chain) was carried out in a study of cytomegalovirus exposure and HLA in healthy donors (dated by TCRdb to the late 2010s). Notes on the research overall: An earlier analysis of a few hundred of the donors reported under 300 Gb of sequence data and 117 million unique TCR beta sequences obtained from some 200 million T cells. Four or five DR-DQ haplotypes were handled as single units for association and clustering, since linkage in the cohort was strong. All discovery cohort repertoires had been generated on a single sequencing platform. The number of typed donors differed by locus: roughly 629-640 for A, B, C, DRB1 and DQB1; 500 to 550 for DQA1; 600 to 610 for DPA1; and roughly 450 for DPB1. Rather than using new phenotypic data, the later analysis identified candidate immune exposures from TCR beta sequences and from how often those sequences occurred across donors. The T cell repertoires of several hundred subjects were profiled by immunosequencing and related to cytomegalovirus serostatus. Among the approximately 400 genotyped donors, roughly 80% belonged to the genetic ancestry cluster associated with self-reported Caucasian donors. HLA typing covered class I and class II loci at four-digit resolution. Besides the first cohort of under 700 subjects, a separate validation cohort made up of roughly 120 different subjects was used. Among about 400 genotyped donors of the cohort, an average of approximately 240,000 unique TCR beta nucleotide sequences was sequenced per donor, of which about 19% were non-productive. Approximately 310 gigabases of sequencing data and tens of millions of unique TCR sequences were included in an early release covering around 600 HLA-typed donors. An earlier analysis of around 540 of the donors applied high-throughput TCR beta sequencing to assess whether each TCR beta V gene segment acted as functional or pseudogenic. A later analysis re-analyzed previously published TCR beta repertoires from several hundred donors and added high-resolution HLA genotyping to study TCR occurrence patterns. The aim of the study was to test whether cataloging public T cell receptors could identify signatures of past pathogen exposure. Donor age, sex, ethnicity and CMV serostatus were compiled alongside the repertoire data. The study combined high-throughput TCR immunosequencing, statistical association of individual TCRs with disease status, and machine learning to predict cytomegalovirus infection status. In a later genetic analysis, genome-wide SNP genotypes for about 65% of the 666 donors were used, and that subset was treated as a discovery cohort. What the research found in general, with its limitations: A later analysis associated some 17,000 TCR beta sequences with specific HLA alleles at a false discovery rate of 0.05. A cluster of highly shared sequence variants was judged likely to be a technical artifact of the sequencing pipeline. This cohort had only TCR beta chains sequenced, and the lack of alpha or paired-chain data limited which features could be detected. The only immune exposure information available for the cohort was CMV serostatus. A later genetic analysis associated a missense DCLRE1C variant with V-gene and J-gene trimming of TCR beta chains, and an independent cohort replicated the association. An earlier analysis of approximately 570 of the donors showed that most TCR beta V segments appeared in productive rearrangements either about 90% or about 30% of the time, which broadly matched IMGT annotations. Strong co-occurrence of HLA alleles, especially DR and DQ, made assigning TCR associations to individual alleles difficult. A later analysis found that TCR association rates varied across HLA loci, with DRB1 alleles showing the most associated TCRs and HLA-C alleles the fewest. Linkage disequilibrium might explain the correlated functional status among segregating V segments, but an unknown experimental factor could not be excluded. A further reported finding was that TCR beta sequences accurately predicted the HLA-A and HLA-B alleles for most subjects in the first cohort. The study gave a list of 150 to 200 TCR beta chains associated with cytomegalovirus. Some IMGT-functional V segments, including TRBV6-2 and TRBV6-3, could not be distinguished by the 87-base-pair reads and were therefore excluded. In both the original and validation cohorts, the classifier was reported to diagnose cytomegalovirus status with high specificity and sensitivity. Because HLA typing was unavailable for some donors at each locus, only the typed subset was used in association tests. In vitro tests confirmed that three of the cytomegalovirus-associated TCR beta chains recognize cytomegalovirus antigens. It was suggested by the authors that the approach could potentially be generalized to other disease states and immunological phenotypes. According to a later analysis, most CMV-associated TCR beta chains appeared to be HLA-restricted, and the HLA associations seemed to be driven largely by CMV exposure. Across donors, most TCR sequences were observed very rarely, whereas some public TCRs were present in many individuals. According to a later analysis, parvovirus B19, influenza, CMV and Epstein-Barr virus appeared linked to several top co-occurrence clusters. In a later analysis, HLA-associated TCR beta chains showed more clonal expansion and lower generation probabilities than non-associated chains that were equally common. The earlier analysis of almost 600 of the donors excluded over 15 rarely observed V segments, including chromosome 9 orphons, because counts were too low. In a later genetic analysis, fewer N-insertions in productive TCRs were reported among donors in an Asian-associated ancestry cluster than the roughly 640-donor mean. Roughly uniform sequencing depth across donors was assumed in presence/absence analyses, although this assumption may not hold.

A word on this clone: This clone's antigen is unknown. No much larger clonotype is one base removed from it; base qualities were not supplied.

Libraries were built with the immunoSEQ multiplex PCR assay. For the multiplex PCR, a mixture combining 60 forward primers for TCR Vbeta segments and 13 reverse primers for TCR Jbeta segments was used. The CDR3 region of rearranged TCR beta genes was amplified from genomic DNA by a multiplex PCR assay. On the Illumina HiSeq System, the amplified TCR beta libraries were sequenced as 87-base-pair reads. As for the authors' bioinformatics: In a later analysis, tens of millions of unique TCR beta chains were counted across the approximately 620 repertoires, and roughly 11 million of these chains were shared by at least two donors. Raw reads were error-corrected and collapsed into unique sequences with a nearest-neighbor algorithm that merged closely related sequences to remove PCR and sequencing errors. CDR3 sequences were aligned to IMGT reference sequences to assign V, D and J gene segments. Each retained sequence needed at least a six-nucleotide match to both a V gene segment and a J gene segment. Rearrangements were called productive when the CDR3 lacked stop codons and stayed in frame with V and J; all others were non-productive. CDR3 was defined according to IMGT convention as the region running from the second conserved V-encoded cysteine to the conserved J-encoded phenylalanine. In an earlier analysis of around 540 of the donors, sequences lacking an unambiguous match to a single V gene segment were excluded. An earlier analysis of approximately 590 of the donors called V segments functional above 56.7% productive rearrangements and segregating when the between-donor standard deviation exceeded 5%. To diagnose cytomegalovirus status from the catalog of TCR beta chain sequences, a statistical classification framework was built. In a later analysis, TCR nucleotide sequences were compared against IMGT/GENE-DB human TR gene sequences so that V and J genes could be assigned. Using the TCRdist pipeline, a later analysis assigned CDR3 sequences along with most-parsimonious VDJ recombination scenarios. In a later analysis, every TCR beta chain was defined by the combination of its CDR3 amino acid sequence and its V-gene family, and reads without a unique V-gene family were dropped. As a way to deal with suspected cross-contamination and a sequencing artifact, a later analysis dropped hundreds of nucleotide sequences that were highly shared and had low generation probability. For each public chain, a later analysis derived a clonal expansion index from normalized ranks of inferred template counts within each repertoire. Generation probabilities in a later analysis came from a VDJ recombination model fitted to out-of-frame rearrangements, and those results were checked against IGoR. In a later analysis, TCR-TCR, TCR-HLA and TCR-CMV co-occurrence was scored with hypergeometric tests, and a repertoire-size bias correction was applied to TCR pairs. To estimate false discovery rates, a later analysis permuted the HLA or CMV assignments 20 times. In a later analysis, co-occurring TCRs were grouped using DBSCAN, with TCRdist sequence similarity added in when clustering inside HLA-allele-positive subsets. Repertoires with fewer than 30,000 or more than 120,000 public chains were left out of co-occurrence clustering, as were a handful of repertoires with anomalous nucleotide sharing. TCRdb obtained this table from immuneACCESS and retained in-frame rearrangements with V and J assigned. These tables miss some clones; where compared with another copy, unresolved V genes account for less than half of the shortfall, and the remainder is unexplained. V and J calls and clone size follow that table, whereas D and trimming were derived from the DNA. The sample table shows about 120,000 clones, and more than 60% are seen once. The ten top clones hold more than 1.5% of the sample.

Clipping removes 0 bases from V and 8 bases from J, with 8 as the unmatched junction base count. The CDR3 contains 16 residues, cysteine and phenylalanine counted. The entry retains the CDR3 DNA only, 48 bases that are in frame from base 1. Based on the germline V gene (reference sequence), the CDR1 and CDR2 sequences are SGHKS and YYEKEE. In total, about 650 healthy bone marrow donors made up the cohort. At the time of sampling, every cohort member was nominally healthy, though immune exposures that went unrecorded were likely present. The donor tested CMV seronegative, placing the donor among the 350 or so seronegative members of the cohort. A peripheral blood sample was provided by each donor, and peripheral blood mononuclear cells were used for TCR beta sequencing. Genomic DNA extraction from the blood cell samples was performed with the Qiagen DNeasy Blood Extraction Kit.

The V and J genes are TRBV5-5 and TRBJ2-1; 10 nucleotides in the junction match TRBD2. The clonotype was recovered from a man aged 18 to 29 in good health and CMV-seronegative. Material: PBMCs. The base sequence is TGTGCCAGCAGCTTGGCCCTAGCGGGGGCTCGGCATGAGCAGTTCTTC. Translated, it gives CASSLALAGARHEQFF. With all but the CDR3 taken from the reference TRBV5-5 and TRBJ2-1 genes, the full variable domain is: DAGVTQSPTHLIKTRGQQVTLRCSPISGHKSVSWYQQVLGQGPQFIFQYYEKEERGRGNFPDRFSARQFPNYSSELNVNALLLGDSALYLCASSLALAGARHEQFFGPGTRLTVL.